This is a list of T cell receptor beta chains from one sample in a study of T cells in tuberculosis. Sequencing used immunoSEQ multiplex PCR; TCRdb keeps in-frame clones, though not all of them. The sample carries 30,000 to 40,000 clones, roughly 97% recorded once. The sample comprised PBMCs. The source of these receptors is a donor aged 10-35 years with latent tuberculosis or without tuberculosis infection. Each CDR3 is given with its conserved first and last residue. The D gene is left open where the match is weak. The size entry is marked missing in some rows and otherwise reads once, few, many or a size class.

j_gene	abundance	d_gene	v_gene	CDR3nt	CDR3aa
TRBJ2-3	few	TRBD1	TRBV13	TGTGCCAGCAGCCCAGGGGGCAGAAAGACAGATACGCAGTATTTT	CASSPGGRKTDTQYF
TRBJ2-7	once	.	TRBV30	TGTGCCTGGAGTGTACGAAGAGGCTACGAGCAGTACTTC	CAWSVRRGYEQYF
TRBJ1-2	.	.	TRBV9	TGTGCCAGCAGCGTAGGACAGCCCTATGGCTACACCTTC	CASSVGQPYGYTF
TRBJ1-3	.	TRBD1	TRBV12-5	TGTGCTTCCCAAGGAGTGCGACAGGGCACCATATATTTT	CASQGVRQGTIYF
TRBJ2-7	.	TRBD1	TRBV5-1	TGCGCCAGCAGCTTCGGTTTAGCGAGACAGGGTGACTACGAGCAGTACTTC	CASSFGLARQGDYEQYF
TRBJ2-1	.	.	TRBV6-1	TGTGCCAGCAGTGACTGGACTACCTCCCCGATAGAGCAGTTCTTC	CASSDWTTSPIEQFF
TRBJ2-1	.	TRBD2	TRBV9	TGTGCCAGCAGCGATAGCGGGAGGGGGGCTGAGCAGTTCTTC	CASSDSGRGAEQFF
TRBJ2-5	.	.	TRBV20-1	TGCAGTGCTAGGGTAGCCGAGACCCAGTACTTC	CSARVAETQYF
TRBJ2-5	.	TRBD1	TRBV5-1	TGCGCCAGCAGCCTTACCTCCGGGACAGGGGCGCGGGACGGCGAGACCCAGTACTTC	CASSLTSGTGARDGETQYF
TRBJ1-1	.	.	TRBV29-1	TGCAGCGTTGCGGAGACTTGGGTTAAAACTGAAGCTTTCTTT	CSVAETWVKTEAFF
TRBJ2-7	.	.	TRBV19	TGTGCCAGTAGTGGATGGGGCCCCTACGAGCAGTACTTC	CASSGWGPYEQYF
TRBJ1-5	.	.	TRBV2	TGTGCCAGCAGGAGAGAACTACAGCCCCAGCATTTT	CASRRELQPQHF
TRBJ1-2	.	.	TRBV30	TGTGCCTGGACCCGCCGGGAAAGGTTGAGAGGCTACACCTTC	CAWTRRERLRGYTF
TRBJ2-7	.	.	TRBV5-1	TGCGCCAGCAGCTTGGCCGATAGCTCCTACGAGCAGTACTTC	CASSLADSSYEQYF
TRBJ2-7	.	TRBD2	TRBV27	TGTGCCAGCAGTCCCGGACTAGCGGGAGTAGGCCGTCGGGAGCAGTACTTC	CASSPGLAGVGRREQYF
TRBJ2-3	.	TRBD2	TRBV9	TGTGCCAGCAGCGTAGCTGGAGCTAGCGGGGTGATCACAGATACGCAGTATTTT	CASSVAGASGVITDTQYF
TRBJ2-5	.	TRBD2	TRBV28	TGTGCCAGCAGTTCCCCCGTCGGGGGGGCGCGGGAGACCCAGTACTTC	CASSSPVGGARETQYF
TRBJ1-1	.	.	TRBV5-1	TGCGCCAGCCGAGGGGGTGGAGTGAACACTGAAGCTTTCTTT	CASRGGGVNTEAFF
TRBJ1-4	.	TRBD1	TRBV6-6	TGTGCCAGCAGTGGGACAGGGGTAAAACTGTTTTTT	CASSGTGVKLFF
TRBJ2-1	.	.	TRBV5-1	TGCGCCAGCAGCTTGGTACAGAGCTCCTACAATGAGCAGTTCTTC	CASSLVQSSYNEQFF
TRBJ1-2	.	.	TRBV5-5	TGTGCCAGCAGCTTGGTGTCGGGGAACGGCTATGGCTACACCTTC	CASSLVSGNGYGYTF
TRBJ2-7	.	.	TRBV28	TGTGCCAGCAGCCGCAGGTACGAGCAGTACTTC	CASSRRYEQYF
TRBJ2-5	.	.	TRBV2	TGTGCCAGCAGTGTCCAGGAGACCCAGTACTTC	CASSVQETQYF
TRBJ2-7	.	TRBD1	TRBV28	TGTGCCAGCAGGGTGTGGGACAGAGACTACGAGCAGTACTTC	CASRVWDRDYEQYF
TRBJ2-5	.	.	TRBV9	TGTGCCAGCAGCGTAACCCCCTGGGCAGATCAAGATCAAGAGACCCAGTACTTC	CASSVTPWADQDQETQYF
TRBJ2-7	.	TRBD1	TRBV18	TGTGCCAGCTCACCGGGACAGGGGAAAGTGTACGAGCAGTACTTC	CASSPGQGKVYEQYF
TRBJ1-1	.	TRBD1	TRBV10-2	TGCGCCAGCAGGACCGGGACAGGGGGTTACGCTGAAGCTTTCTTT	CASRTGTGGYAEAFF
TRBJ2-1	.	TRBD2	TRBV7-9	TGTGCCAGCACCCCGAGCGGGATTTCCTACAATGAGCAGTTCTTC	CASTPSGISYNEQFF
TRBJ2-5	.	TRBD1	TRBV15	TGTGCCACCAGCAGAGATGCCTTGGGACAGGGGTACCAAGAGACCCAGTACTTC	CATSRDALGQGYQETQYF
TRBJ2-7	.	TRBD2	TRBV13	TGTGCCAGCAGCCCGGGACTAGCGGGGACCTACGAGCAGTACTTC	CASSPGLAGTYEQYF
TRBJ1-2	.	TRBD1	TRBV19	TGTGCCAGTAGTATAGCGATGGACAGGGGGTATGGCTACACCTTC	CASSIAMDRGYGYTF
TRBJ2-1	.	.	TRBV9	TGTGCCAGCAGCCTCCGGACTGACTACAATGAGCAGTTCTTC	CASSLRTDYNEQFF
TRBJ1-2	.	TRBD1	TRBV27	TGTGCCAGCAGTTTAGGGCAGGGGGCGCGGGGCTACACCTTC	CASSLGQGARGYTF
TRBJ2-7	.	.	TRBV5-3	TGTGCCAGAAGTATTGCGGATCACTACGAGCAGTACTTC	CARSIADHYEQYF
TRBJ2-1	.	.	TRBV11-3	TGTGCCAGCAGCTTGAGGGGCGGGGATGAGCAGTTCTTC	CASSLRGGDEQFF
TRBJ1-2	.	TRBD1	TRBV29-1	TGCAGCGTGCACCCTGAAAAGACAGGGGGCGCGGATGGCTACACCTTC	CSVHPEKTGGADGYTF
TRBJ2-2	.	TRBD2	TRBV9	TGTGCCAGCAGCGTAGATTCTAGCGGGAGTTACACCGGGGAGCTGTTTTTT	CASSVDSSGSYTGELFF
TRBJ2-7	.	.	TRBV2	TGTGCCAGCAGTGATTTCAGGGGGCAGTACTTC	CASSDFRGQYF
TRBJ1-4	.	.	TRBV11-2	TGTGCCAGCAGCGACATGGGTGAAAAACTGTTTTTT	CASSDMGEKLFF
TRBJ2-7	once	.	TRBV28	TGTGCCAGCAGTTTACAGGACTCCCTCAGAATGGAGCAGTACTTC	CASSLQDSLRMEQYF
TRBJ2-7	.	.	TRBV20-1	TGCAGTGCTGGGCGGGCCTACGAGCAGTACTTC	CSAGRAYEQYF
TRBJ1-1	.	.	TRBV2	TGTGCCAGCAGCGGTAACAGCGGGGCGCCCACTGAAGCTTTCTTT	CASSGNSGAPTEAFF
TRBJ1-1	.	.	TRBV5-6	TGTGCCAGCAGCTTGGAGGGGAGGGGCCGAGAAGCTTTCTTT	CASSLEGRGREAFF
TRBJ1-2	.	TRBD1	TRBV2	TGTGCCAGCAGTGATATGTCTGAGACAGGGGGAACGGGTGGCTACACCTTC	CASSDMSETGGTGGYTF
TRBJ1-2	.	.	TRBV2	TGTGCCAGCAGTGCAGACAGCCCGACGGGCTACACCTTC	CASSADSPTGYTF
TRBJ2-3	once	.	TRBV9	TGTGCCAGCAGCCCCCGGGGGGCGCGGGAGGATACGCAGTATTTT	CASSPRGAREDTQYF
TRBJ2-1	.	TRBD2	TRBV7-6	TGTGCCAGCAGCTTAGCCAGCGGGAGTAAGGTATCCTACAATGAGCAGTTCTTC	CASSLASGSKVSYNEQFF
TRBJ1-1	.	TRBD1	TRBV19	TGTGCCAGTACCATTCAAACAGGGGGGAACACTGAAGCTTTCTTT	CASTIQTGGNTEAFF
TRBJ1-2	.	.	TRBV10-3	TGTGCCATCAGTGGGTCGGCGAGATTTCTAAGGGAGAAGGATGGCTACACCTTC	CAISGSARFLREKDGYTF
TRBJ1-1	.	.	TRBV5-1	TGCGCCAGCAGCTTGGCAGGGTTCAACACTGAAGCTTTCTTT	CASSLAGFNTEAFF
TRBJ2-7	.	TRBD2	TRBV7-8	TGTGCCAGCAGCGCCCGGGGCGGTGATACTAGCGGGAGACGCTACGAGCAGTACTTC	CASSARGGDTSGRRYEQYF
TRBJ1-1	.	.	TRBV28	TGTGCCAGTCGGACAGCCCTACAGAACACTGAAGCTTTCTTT	CASRTALQNTEAFF
TRBJ2-5	.	.	TRBV30	TGTGCCTGGACTAAACCGGGACTTATTCAAGAGACCCAGTACTTC	CAWTKPGLIQETQYF
TRBJ2-7	.	TRBD1	TRBV28	TGTGCCAGCAGTTTAGACAGGGGGTTCTACGAGCAGTACTTC	CASSLDRGFYEQYF